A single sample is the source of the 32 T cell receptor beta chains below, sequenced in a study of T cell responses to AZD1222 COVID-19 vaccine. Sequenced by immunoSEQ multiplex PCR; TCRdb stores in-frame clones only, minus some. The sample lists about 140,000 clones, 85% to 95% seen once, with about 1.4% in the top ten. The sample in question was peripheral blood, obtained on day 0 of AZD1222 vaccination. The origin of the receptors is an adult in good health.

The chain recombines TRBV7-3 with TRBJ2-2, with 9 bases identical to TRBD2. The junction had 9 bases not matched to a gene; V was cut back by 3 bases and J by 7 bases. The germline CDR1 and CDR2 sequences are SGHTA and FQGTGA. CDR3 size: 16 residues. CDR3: CASSFQAGGRFGELFF. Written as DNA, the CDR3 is TGTGCCAGCAGCTTCCAGGCGGGAGGGAGATTCGGGGAGCTGTTTTTT.

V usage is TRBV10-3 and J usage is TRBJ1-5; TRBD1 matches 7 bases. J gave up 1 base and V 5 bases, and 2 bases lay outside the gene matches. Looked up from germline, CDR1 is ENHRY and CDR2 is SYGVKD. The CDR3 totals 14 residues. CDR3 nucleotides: TGTGCCATCAGTCAGGGGGGAAGCAATCAGCCCCAGCATTTT. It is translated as CAISQGGSNQPQHF.

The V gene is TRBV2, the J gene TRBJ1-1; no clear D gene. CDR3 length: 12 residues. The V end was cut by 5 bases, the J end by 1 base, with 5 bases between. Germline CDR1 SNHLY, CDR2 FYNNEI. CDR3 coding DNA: TGTGCCAGCAGTTGGAGGAACACTGAAGCTTTCTTT. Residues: CASSWRNTEAFF.

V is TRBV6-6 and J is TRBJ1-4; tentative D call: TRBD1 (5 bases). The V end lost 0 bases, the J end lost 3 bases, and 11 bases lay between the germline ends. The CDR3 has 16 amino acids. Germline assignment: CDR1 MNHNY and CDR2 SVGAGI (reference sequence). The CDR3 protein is CASSYSNGGSNEKLFF. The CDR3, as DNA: TGTGCCAGCAGTTACTCCAATGGGGGGTCTAATGAAAAACTGTTTTTT.

CDR3 amino acids: CASSEQGGAYGYTF. In DNA form, the CDR3 reads TGTGCCAGCAGTGAGCAAGGGGGCGCTTATGGCTACACCTTC. The chain couples TRBV2 to TRBJ1-2, with 7 positions matching TRBD1. CDR3 length equals 14 residues. V shed 3 bases and J 5 bases; nucleotides not matched to a gene: 6. The germline CDR1 and CDR2 sequences are SNHLY and FYNNEI.

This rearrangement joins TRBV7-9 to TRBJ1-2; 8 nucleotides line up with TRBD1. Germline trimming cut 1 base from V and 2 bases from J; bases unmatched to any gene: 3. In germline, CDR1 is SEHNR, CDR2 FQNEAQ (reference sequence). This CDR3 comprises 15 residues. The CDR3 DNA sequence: TGTGCCAGCAGCTTAGAAACAGGGGGGAACTATGGCTACACCTTC. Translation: CASSLETGGNYGYTF.

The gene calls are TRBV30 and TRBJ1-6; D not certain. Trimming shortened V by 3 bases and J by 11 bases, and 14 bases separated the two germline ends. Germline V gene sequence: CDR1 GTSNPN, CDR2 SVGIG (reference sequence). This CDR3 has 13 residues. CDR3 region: CAWSGGFGPPLHF. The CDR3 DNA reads TGTGCCTGGAGCGGAGGGTTTGGTCCACCCCTCCACTTT.

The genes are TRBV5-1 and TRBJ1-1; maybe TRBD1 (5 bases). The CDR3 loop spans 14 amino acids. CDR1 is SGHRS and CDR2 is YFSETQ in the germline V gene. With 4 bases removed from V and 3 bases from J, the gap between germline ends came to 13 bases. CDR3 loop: CASSRGGRDTEAFF. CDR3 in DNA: TGCGCCAGCAGCCGCGGGGGTAGGGACACTGAAGCTTTCTTT.

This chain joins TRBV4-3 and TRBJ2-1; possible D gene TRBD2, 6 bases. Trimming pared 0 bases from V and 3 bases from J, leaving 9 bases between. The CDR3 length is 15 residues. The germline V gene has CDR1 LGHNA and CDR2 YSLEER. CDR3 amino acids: CASSQDGGNYNEQFF. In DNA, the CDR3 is TGCGCCAGCAGCCAAGATGGAGGGAACTACAATGAGCAGTTCTTC.

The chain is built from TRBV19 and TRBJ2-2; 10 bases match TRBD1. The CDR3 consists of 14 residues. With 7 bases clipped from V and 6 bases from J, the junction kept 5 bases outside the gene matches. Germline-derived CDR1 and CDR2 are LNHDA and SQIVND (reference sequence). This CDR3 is CASKGQGFPGELFF. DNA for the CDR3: TGTGCCAGTAAGGGACAGGGGTTCCCCGGGGAGCTGTTTTTT.

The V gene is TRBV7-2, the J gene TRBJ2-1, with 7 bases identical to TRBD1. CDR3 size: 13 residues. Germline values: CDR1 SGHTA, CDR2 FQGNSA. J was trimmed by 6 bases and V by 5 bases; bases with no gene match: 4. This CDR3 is CASSTSGGNEQFF. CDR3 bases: TGTGCCAGCAGCACCTCAGGGGGCAATGAGCAGTTCTTC.

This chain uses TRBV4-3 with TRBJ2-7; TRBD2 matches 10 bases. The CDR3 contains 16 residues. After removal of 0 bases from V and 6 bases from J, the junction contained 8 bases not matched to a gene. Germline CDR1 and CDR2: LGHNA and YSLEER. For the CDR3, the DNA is TGCGCCAGCAGCCAAGACCCGGGGCTAGCGGGAGTCGAGCAGTACTTC. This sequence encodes CASSQDPGLAGVEQYF.

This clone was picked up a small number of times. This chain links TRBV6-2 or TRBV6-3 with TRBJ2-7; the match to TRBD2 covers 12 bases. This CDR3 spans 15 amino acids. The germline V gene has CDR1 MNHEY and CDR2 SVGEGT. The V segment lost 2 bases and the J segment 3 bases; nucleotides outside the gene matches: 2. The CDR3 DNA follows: TGTGCCAGCAGTTACAGGACTAGCGGGATCTACGAGCAGTACTTC. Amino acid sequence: CASSYRTSGIYEQYF.

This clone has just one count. CDR3 sequence: CASSLIGETQYF. CDR3 DNA sequence: TGCGCCAGCAGCCTTATCGGGGAGACCCAGTACTTC. The chain is built from TRBV4-1 and TRBJ2-5; D unclear. V was clipped by 4 bases and J by 5 bases, with 8 bases between them. The CDR3 totals 12 residues. Germline CDR1 MGHRA, CDR2 YSYEKL.

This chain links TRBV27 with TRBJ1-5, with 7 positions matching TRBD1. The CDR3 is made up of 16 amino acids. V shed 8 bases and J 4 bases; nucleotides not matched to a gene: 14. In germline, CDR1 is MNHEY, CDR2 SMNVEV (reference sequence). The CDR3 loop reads CASALGGNLRNQPQHF. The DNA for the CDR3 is TGTGCCAGCGCCTTAGGGGGCAATCTTCGTAATCAGCCCCAGCATTTT.

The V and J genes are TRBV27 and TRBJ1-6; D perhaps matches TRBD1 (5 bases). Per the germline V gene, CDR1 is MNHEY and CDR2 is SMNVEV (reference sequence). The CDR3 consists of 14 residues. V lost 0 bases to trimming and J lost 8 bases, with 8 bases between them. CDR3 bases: TGTGCCAGCAGTTTATCGCGGGACTATTCACCCCTCCACTTT. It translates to CASSLSRDYSPLHF.

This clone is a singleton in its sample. The CDR3 region is CASSLDRSSGNTIYF. The CDR3 DNA sequence: TGTGCCAGCAGCCTAGACAGGAGCTCTGGAAACACCATATATTTT. V is TRBV7-9 and J is TRBJ1-3; weak D call: TRBD1 (6 bases). V lost 5 bases to trimming and J lost 0 bases, with 11 bases between them. Germline V CDR1 and CDR2: SEHNR, FQNEAQ (reference sequence). This CDR3 is 15 amino acids long.

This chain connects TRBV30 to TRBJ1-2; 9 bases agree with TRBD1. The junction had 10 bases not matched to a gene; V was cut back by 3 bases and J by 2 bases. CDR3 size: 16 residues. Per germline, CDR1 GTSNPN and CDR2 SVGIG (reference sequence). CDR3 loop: CAWSPYTGTGNYGYTF. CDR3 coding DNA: TGTGCCTGGAGCCCCTACACAGGGACAGGGAACTATGGCTACACCTTC.

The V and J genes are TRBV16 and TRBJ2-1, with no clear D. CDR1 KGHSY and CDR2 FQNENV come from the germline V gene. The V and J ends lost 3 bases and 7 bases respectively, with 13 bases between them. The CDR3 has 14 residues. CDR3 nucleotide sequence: TGTGCCAGCAGCCAGCACCGTGGGGTGAATGAGCAGTTCTTC. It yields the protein CASSQHRGVNEQFF.

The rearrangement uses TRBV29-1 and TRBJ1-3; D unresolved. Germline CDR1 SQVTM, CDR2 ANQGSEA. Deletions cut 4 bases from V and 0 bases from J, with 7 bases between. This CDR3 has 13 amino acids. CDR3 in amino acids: CSVGYLSGNTIYF. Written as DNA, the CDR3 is TGCAGCGTTGGCTACCTCTCTGGAAACACCATATATTTT. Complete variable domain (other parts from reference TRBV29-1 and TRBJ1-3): SAVISQKPSRDICQRGTSLTIQCQVDSQVTMMFWYRQQPGQSLTLIATANQGSEATYESGFVIDKFPISRPNLTFSTLTVSNMSPEDSSIYLCSVGYLSGNTIYFGEGSWLTVV.

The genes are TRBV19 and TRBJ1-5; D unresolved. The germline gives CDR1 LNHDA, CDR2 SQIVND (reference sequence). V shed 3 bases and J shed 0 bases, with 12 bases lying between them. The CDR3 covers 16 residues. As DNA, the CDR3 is TGTGCCAGTAGTATCCTACCTTCTTATAGCAATCAGCCCCAGCATTTT. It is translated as CASSILPSYSNQPQHF.

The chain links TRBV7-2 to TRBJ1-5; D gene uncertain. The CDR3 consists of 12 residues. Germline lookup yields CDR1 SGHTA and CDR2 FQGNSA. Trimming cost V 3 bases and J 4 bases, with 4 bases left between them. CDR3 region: CASSFPNQPQHF. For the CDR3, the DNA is TGTGCCAGCAGCTTTCCGAATCAGCCCCAGCATTTT.

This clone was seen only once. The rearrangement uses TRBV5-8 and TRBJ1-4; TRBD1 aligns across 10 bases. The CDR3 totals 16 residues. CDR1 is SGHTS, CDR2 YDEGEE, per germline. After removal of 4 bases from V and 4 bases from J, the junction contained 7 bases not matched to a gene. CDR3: CASSPGQGMVNEKLFF. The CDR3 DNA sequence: TGTGCCAGCAGCCCGGGACAGGGGATGGTTAATGAAAAACTGTTTTTT.

The CDR3 DNA sequence: TGTGCCAGCACCCTTGGACGGATTAGCAATCAGCCCCAGCATTTT. It specifies CASTLGRISNQPQHF. The rearrangement links TRBV28 to TRBJ1-5; D is uncertain. V was shortened by 7 bases and J by 0 bases, with 13 bases between the two germline ends. Germline V gives CDR1 MDHEN, CDR2 SYDVKM. CDR3 length: 15 amino acids.

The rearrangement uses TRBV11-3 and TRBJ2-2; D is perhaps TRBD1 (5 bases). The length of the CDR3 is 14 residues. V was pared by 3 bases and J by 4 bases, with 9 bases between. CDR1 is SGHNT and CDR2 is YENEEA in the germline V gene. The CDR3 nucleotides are TGTGCCAGCAGCTTTACAGGTAGCACCGGGGAGCTGTTTTTT. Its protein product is CASSFTGSTGELFF.

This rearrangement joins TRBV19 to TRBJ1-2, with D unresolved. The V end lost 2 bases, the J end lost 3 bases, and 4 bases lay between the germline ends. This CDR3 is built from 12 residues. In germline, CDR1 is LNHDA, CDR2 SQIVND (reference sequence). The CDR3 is CASSISDYGYTF. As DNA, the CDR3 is TGTGCCAGTAGTATATCAGACTATGGCTACACCTTC.

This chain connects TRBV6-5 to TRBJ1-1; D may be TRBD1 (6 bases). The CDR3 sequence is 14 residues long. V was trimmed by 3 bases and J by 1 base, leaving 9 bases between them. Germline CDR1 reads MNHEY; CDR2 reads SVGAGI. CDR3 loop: CASSYGQPNTEAFF. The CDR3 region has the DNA TGTGCCAGCAGTTATGGACAGCCGAACACTGAAGCTTTCTTT.

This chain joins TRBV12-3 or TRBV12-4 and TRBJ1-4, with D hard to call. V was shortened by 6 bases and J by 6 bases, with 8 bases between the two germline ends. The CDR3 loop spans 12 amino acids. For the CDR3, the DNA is TGTGCCAGCAGGGGAATGGATGAAAAACTGTTTTTT. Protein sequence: CASRGMDEKLFF.

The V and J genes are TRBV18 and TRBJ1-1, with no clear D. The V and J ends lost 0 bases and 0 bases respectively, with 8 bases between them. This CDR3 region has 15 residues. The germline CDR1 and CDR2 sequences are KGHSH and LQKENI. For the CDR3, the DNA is TGTGCCAGCTCACCACCGGTCCCCATGAACACTGAAGCTTTCTTT. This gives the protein CASSPPVPMNTEAFF.

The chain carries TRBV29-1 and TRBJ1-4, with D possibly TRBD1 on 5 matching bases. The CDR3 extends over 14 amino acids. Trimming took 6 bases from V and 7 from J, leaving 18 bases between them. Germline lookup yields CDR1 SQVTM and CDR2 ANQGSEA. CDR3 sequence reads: CSVQQESFVEKLFF. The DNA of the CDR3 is TGCAGCGTCCAACAGGAATCGTTTGTTGAAAAACTGTTTTTT.

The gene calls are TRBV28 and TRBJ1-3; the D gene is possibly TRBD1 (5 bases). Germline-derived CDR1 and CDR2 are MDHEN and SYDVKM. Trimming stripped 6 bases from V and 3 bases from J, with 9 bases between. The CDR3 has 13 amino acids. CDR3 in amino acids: CASSSGGGNTIYF. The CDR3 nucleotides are TGTGCCAGCAGCTCCGGGGGTGGAAACACCATATATTTT.

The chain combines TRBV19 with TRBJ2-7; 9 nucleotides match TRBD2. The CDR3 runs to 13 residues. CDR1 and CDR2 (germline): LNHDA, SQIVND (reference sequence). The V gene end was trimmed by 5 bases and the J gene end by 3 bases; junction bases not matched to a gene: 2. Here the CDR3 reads CASSSREGYEQYF. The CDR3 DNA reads TGTGCCAGTAGTTCGCGGGAGGGCTACGAGCAGTACTTC.